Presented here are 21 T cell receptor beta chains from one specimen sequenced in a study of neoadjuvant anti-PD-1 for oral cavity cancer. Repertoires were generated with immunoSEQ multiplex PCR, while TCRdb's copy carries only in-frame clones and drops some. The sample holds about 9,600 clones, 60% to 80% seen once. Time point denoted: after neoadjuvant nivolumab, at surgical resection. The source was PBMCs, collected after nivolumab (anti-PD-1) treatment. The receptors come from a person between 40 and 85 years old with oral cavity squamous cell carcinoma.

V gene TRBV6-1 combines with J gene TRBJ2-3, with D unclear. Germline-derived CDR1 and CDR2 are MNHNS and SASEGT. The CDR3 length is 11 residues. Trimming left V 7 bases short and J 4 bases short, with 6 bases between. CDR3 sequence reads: CASTTPDTQYF. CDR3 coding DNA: TGTGCCAGCACCACCCCAGATACGCAGTATTTT.

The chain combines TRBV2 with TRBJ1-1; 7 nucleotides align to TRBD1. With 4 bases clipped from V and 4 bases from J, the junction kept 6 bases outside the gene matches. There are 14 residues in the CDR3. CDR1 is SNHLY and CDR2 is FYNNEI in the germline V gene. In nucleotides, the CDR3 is TGTGCCAGCAGTGGACAGGGAAGTGGCACTGAAGCTTTCTTT. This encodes CASSGQGSGTEAFF.

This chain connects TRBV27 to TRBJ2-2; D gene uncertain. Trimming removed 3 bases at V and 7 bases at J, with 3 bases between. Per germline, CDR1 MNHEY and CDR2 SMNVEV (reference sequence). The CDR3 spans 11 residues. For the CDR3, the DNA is TGTGCCAGCAGTTTGCACGGGGAGCTGTTTTTT. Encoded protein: CASSLHGELFF.

CDR3 in DNA: TGTGCCAGCAGCTCCTACCTAGGCGGGAGGGAGACTGATACGCAGTATTTT. The encoded protein is CASSSYLGGRETDTQYF. This chain uses TRBV7-9 with TRBJ2-3; 9 bases are a match to TRBD2. The germline gives CDR1 SEHNR, CDR2 FQNEAQ (reference sequence). The CDR3 sequence is 17 residues long. V trimming: 4 bases; J trimming: 6 bases; junction bases outside the gene matches: 14.

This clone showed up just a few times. CDR3 nucleotides: TGTGCCAGCAGTGAAGGTCTTTCGGGTTCACCCCTCCACTTT. This codes for CASSEGLSGSPLHF. The rearrangement uses TRBV25-1 and TRBJ1-6; no firm D call. The CDR3 runs to 14 residues. From germline, CDR1 is MGHDK and CDR2 SYGVNS. The V and J ends lost 2 bases and 9 bases respectively, with 11 bases between them.

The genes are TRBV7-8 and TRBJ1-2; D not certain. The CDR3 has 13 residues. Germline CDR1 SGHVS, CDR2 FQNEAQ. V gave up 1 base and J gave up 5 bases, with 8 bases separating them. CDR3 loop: CASSLGAEYGYTF. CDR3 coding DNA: TGTGCCAGCAGCTTAGGGGCAGAATATGGCTACACCTTC.

The CDR3 coding sequence is TGTGCCACCCGGGACAGGGAGGGGAATGAGCAGTTCTTC. Its protein product is CATRDREGNEQFF. The chain carries TRBV15 and TRBJ2-1; TRBD1 matches at 9 bases. V lost 8 bases and J lost 7; bases outside the gene matches: 6. Germline-derived CDR1 and CDR2 are LNHNV and YYDKDF (reference sequence). The CDR3 runs to 13 residues.

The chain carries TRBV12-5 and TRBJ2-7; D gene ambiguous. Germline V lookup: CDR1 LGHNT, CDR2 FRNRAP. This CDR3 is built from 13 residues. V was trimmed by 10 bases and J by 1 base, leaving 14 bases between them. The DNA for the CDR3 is TGTGCTACCGGTTTAACAAAGTCCTACGAGCAGTACTTC. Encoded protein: CATGLTKSYEQYF.

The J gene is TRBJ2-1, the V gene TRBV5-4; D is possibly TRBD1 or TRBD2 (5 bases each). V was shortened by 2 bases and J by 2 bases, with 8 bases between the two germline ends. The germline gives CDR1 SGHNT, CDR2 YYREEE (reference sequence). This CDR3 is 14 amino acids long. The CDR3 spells CASSFRDAYNEQFF. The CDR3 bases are TGTGCCAGCAGCTTCCGGGACGCCTACAATGAGCAGTTCTTC.

CDR3 protein: CASSLKRNTQYF. The DNA for the CDR3 is TGTGCCAGCAGCCTTAAAAGGAATACGCAGTATTTT. The chain combines TRBV2 with TRBJ2-3; D remains unclear. With 6 bases removed from V and 7 bases from J, the gap between germline ends came to 11 bases. Germline lookup yields CDR1 SNHLY and CDR2 FYNNEI. CDR3 length: 12 residues. The whole variable domain, filled in from reference TRBV2 and TRBJ2-3, reads EPEVTQTPSHQVTQMGQEVILRCVPISNHLYFYWYRQILGQKVEFLVSFYNNEISEKSEIFDDQFSVERPDGSNFTLKIRSTKLEDSAMYFCASSLKRNTQYFGPGTRLTVL.

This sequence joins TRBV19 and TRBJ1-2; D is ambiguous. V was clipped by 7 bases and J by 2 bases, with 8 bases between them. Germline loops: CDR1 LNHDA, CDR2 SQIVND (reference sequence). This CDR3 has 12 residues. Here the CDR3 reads CASMGENYGYTF. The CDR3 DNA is TGTGCCAGTATGGGCGAGAACTATGGCTACACCTTC.

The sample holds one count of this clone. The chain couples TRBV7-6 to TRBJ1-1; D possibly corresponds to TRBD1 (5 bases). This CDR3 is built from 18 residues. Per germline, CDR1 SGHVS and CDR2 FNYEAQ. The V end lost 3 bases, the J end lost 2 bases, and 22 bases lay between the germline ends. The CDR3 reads CASSFLTPGPNINTEAFF. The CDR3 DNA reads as TGTGCCAGCAGCTTCCTAACCCCGGGACCTAATATAAACACTGAAGCTTTCTTT.

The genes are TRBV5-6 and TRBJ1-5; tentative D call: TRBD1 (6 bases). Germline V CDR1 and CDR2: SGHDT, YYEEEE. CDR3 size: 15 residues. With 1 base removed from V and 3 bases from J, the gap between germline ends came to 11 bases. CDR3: CASSLRGRVNQPQHF. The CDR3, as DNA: TGTGCCAGCAGCTTGCGGGGGCGGGTCAATCAGCCCCAGCATTTT.

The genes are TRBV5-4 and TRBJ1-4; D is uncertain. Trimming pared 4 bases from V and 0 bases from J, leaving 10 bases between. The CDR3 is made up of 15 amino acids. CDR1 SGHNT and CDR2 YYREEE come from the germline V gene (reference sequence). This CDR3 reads CASSRGAATNEKLFF. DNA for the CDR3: TGTGCCAGCAGCCGTGGAGCAGCAACTAATGAAAAACTGTTTTTT.

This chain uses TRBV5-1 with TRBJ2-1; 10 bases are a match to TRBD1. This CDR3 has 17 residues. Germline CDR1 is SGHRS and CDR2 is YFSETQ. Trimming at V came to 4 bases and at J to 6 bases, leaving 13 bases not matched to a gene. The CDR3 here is CASSTLRRDRGANEQFF. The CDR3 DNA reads TGCGCCAGCAGCACTTTGCGACGGGACAGGGGTGCCAATGAGCAGTTCTTC.

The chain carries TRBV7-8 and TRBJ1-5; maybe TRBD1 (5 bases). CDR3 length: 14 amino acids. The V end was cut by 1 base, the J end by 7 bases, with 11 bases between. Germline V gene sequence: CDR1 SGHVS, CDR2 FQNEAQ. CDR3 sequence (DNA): TGTGCCAGCAGCTTAGGCAGGGACTTACAGCCCCAGCATTTT. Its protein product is CASSLGRDLQPQHF.

The CDR3 nucleotides read TGTGCCAGTAGTACCCCAACCCGGACAGGGGGGAGAGCAGATACGCAGTATTTT. It translates to CASSTPTRTGGRADTQYF. This chain uses TRBV19 with TRBJ2-3, with TRBD1 identical over 10 bases. Germline CDR1 is LNHDA and CDR2 is SQIVND (reference sequence). The CDR3 totals 18 residues. After removal of 4 bases from V and 4 bases from J, the junction contained 14 bases not matched to a gene.

CDR3 protein: CASSNGDLPQPQHF. Written as DNA, the CDR3 is TGTGCCAGCAGCAATGGGGACCTACCTCAGCCCCAGCATTTT. The chain couples TRBV21-1 to TRBJ1-5. TRBV21-1 is designated a pseudogene. This CDR3 contains 14 residues.

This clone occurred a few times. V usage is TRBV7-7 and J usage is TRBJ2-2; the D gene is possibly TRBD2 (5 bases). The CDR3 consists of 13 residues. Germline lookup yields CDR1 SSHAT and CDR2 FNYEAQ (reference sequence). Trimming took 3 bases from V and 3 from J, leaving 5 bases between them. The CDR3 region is CASSLDYTGELFF. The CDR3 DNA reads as TGTGCCAGCAGCTTGGACTACACCGGGGAGCTGTTTTTT.

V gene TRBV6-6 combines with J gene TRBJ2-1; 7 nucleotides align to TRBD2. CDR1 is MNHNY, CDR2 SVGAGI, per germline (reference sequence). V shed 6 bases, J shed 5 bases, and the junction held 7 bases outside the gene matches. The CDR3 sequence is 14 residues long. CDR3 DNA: TGTGCCAGCAGCCTAAGGGAGGGAAACAATGAGCAGTTCTTC. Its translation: CASSLREGNNEQFF.

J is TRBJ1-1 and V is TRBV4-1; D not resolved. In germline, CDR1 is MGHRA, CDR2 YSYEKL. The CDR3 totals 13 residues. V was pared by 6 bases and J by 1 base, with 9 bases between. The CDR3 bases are TGCGCCAGCAGAGACCGAGGGAACACTGAAGCTTTCTTT. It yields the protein CASRDRGNTEAFF.